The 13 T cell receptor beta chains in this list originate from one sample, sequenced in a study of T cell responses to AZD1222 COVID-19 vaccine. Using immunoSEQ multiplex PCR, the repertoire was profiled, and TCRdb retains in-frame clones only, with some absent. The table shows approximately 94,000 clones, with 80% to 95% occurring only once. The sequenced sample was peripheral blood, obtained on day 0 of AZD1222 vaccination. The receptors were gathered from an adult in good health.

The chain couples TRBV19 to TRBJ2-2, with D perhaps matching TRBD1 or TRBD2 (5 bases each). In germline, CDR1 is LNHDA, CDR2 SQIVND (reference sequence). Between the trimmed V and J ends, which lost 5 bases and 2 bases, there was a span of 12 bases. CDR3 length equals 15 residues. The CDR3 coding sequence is TGTGCCAGTAGTCCGGGACGATCCAACACCGGGGAGCTGTTTTTT. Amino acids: CASSPGRSNTGELFF.

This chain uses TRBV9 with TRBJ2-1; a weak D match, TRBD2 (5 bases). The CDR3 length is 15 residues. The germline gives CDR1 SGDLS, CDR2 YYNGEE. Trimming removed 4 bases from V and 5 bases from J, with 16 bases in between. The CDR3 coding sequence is TGTGCCAGCAGCAAGGTGTCCCCCGGGAACAATGAGCAGTTCTTC. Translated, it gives CASSKVSPGNNEQFF.

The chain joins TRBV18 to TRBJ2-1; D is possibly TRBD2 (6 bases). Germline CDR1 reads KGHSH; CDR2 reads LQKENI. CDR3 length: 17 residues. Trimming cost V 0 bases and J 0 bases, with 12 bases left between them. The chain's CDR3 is CASSPPIAGSSYNEQFF. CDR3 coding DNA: TGTGCCAGCTCACCACCGATAGCCGGGAGCTCCTACAATGAGCAGTTCTTC.

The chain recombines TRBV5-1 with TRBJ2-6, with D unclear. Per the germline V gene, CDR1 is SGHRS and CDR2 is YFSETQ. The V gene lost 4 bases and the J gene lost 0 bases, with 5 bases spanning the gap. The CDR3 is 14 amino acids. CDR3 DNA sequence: TGCGCCAGCAGCAGTATCTCTGGGGCCAACGTCCTGACTTTC. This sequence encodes CASSSISGANVLTF.

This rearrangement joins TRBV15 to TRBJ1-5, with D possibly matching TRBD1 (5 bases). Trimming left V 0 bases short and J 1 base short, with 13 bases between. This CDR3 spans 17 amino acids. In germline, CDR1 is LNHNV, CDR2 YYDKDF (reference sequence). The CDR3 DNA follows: TGTGCCACCAGCAGAGATTGGGGGGGACCGAGCAATCAGCCCCAGCATTTT. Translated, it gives CATSRDWGGPSNQPQHF.

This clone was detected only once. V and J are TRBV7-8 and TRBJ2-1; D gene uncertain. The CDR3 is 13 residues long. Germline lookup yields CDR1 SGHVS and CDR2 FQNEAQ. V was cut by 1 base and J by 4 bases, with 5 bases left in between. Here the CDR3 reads CASSLGQYNEQFF. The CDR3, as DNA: TGTGCCAGCAGCTTAGGTCAGTACAATGAGCAGTTCTTC.

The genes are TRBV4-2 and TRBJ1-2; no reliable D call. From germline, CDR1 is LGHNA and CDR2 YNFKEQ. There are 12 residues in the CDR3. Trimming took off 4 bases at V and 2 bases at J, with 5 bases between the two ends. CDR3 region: CASSLSNYGYTF. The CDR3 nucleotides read TGTGCCAGCAGCCTCTCCAACTATGGCTACACCTTC.

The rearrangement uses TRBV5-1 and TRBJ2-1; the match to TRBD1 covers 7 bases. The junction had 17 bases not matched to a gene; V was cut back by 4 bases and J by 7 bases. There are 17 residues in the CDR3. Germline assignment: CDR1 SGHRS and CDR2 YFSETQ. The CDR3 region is CASSPTVDRTLGNEQFF. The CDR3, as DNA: TGCGCCAGCAGCCCGACCGTGGACAGGACCCTTGGGAATGAGCAGTTCTTC.

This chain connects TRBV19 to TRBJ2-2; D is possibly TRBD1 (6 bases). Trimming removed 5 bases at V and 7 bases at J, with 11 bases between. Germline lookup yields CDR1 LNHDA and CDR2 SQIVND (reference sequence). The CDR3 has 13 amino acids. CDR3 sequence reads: CASSDRWFGELFF. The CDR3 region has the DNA TGTGCCAGTAGTGACAGGTGGTTCGGGGAGCTGTTTTTT.

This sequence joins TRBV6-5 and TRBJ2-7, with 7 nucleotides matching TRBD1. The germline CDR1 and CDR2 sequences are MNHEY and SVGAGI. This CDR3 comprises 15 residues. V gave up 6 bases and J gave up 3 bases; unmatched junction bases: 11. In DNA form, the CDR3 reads TGTGCCAGCAGGCAGTCCAGGGACAGATACTACGAGCAGTACTTC. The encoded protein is CASRQSRDRYYEQYF.

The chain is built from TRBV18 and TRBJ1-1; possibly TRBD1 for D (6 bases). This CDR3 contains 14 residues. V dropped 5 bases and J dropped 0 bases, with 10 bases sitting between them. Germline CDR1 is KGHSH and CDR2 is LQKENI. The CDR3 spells CASSGRGMNTEAFF. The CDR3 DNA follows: TGTGCCAGCTCAGGCAGGGGCATGAACACTGAAGCTTTCTTT.

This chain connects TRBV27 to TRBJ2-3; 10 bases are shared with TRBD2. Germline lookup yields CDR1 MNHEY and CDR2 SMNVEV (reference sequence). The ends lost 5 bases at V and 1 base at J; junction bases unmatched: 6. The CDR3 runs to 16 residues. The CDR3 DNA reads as TGTGCCAGCAGTCCCCGCGGACTAGCGGGCACAGATACGCAGTATTTT. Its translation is CASSPRGLAGTDTQYF.

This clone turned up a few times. CDR3 in amino acids: CASSLGGDTEAFF. The DNA for the CDR3 is TGTGCCAGCAGCTTGGGGGGTGACACTGAAGCTTTCTTT. The chain couples TRBV7-9 to TRBJ1-1; TRBD1 might be the D (5 bases). This CDR3 region has 13 residues. V shed 3 bases and J shed 3 bases, with 8 bases lying between them. Germline V lookup: CDR1 SEHNR, CDR2 FQNEAQ (reference sequence).